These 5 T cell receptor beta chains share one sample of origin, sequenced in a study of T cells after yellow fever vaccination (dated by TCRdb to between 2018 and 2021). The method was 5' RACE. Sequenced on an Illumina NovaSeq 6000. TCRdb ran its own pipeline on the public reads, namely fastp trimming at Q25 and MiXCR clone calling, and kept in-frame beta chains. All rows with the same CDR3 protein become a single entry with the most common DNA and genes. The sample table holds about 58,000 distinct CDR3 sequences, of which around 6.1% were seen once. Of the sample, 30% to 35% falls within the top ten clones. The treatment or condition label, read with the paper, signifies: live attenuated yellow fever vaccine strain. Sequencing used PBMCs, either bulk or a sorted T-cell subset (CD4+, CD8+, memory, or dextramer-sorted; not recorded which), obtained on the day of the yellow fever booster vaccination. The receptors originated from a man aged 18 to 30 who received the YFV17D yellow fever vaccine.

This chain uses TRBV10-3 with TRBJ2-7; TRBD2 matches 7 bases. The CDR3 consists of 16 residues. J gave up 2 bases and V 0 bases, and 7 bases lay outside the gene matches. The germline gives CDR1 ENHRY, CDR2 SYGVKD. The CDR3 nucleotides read TGTGCCATCAGTGAGTCCGGACGGGGGGTCCCCTACGAGCAGTACGTC. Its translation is CAISESGRGVPYEQYV.

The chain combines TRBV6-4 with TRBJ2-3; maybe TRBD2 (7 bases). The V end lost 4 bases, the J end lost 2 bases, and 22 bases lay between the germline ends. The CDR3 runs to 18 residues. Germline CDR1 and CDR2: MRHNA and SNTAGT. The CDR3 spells CASSGRRARGPITDTQYF. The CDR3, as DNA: TGTGCCAGCAGTGGGCGTCGCGCGCGGGGGCCGATCACAGATACGCAGTATTTT.

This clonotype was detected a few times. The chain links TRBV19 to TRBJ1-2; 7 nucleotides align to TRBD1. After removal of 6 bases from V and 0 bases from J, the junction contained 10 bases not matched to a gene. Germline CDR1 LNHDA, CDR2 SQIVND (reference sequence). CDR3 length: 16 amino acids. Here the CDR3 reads CASRTTHRGPNYGYTF. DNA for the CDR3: TGTGCCAGTAGGACCACCCACAGGGGTCCTAACTATGGCTACACCTTC.

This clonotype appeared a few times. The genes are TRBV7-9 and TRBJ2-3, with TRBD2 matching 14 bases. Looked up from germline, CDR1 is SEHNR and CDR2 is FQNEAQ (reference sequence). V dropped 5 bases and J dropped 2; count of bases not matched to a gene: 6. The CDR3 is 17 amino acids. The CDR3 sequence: CASSRGLAGGPTDTQYF. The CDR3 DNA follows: TGTGCCAGCAGCCGCGGACTAGCGGGGGGCCCCACAGATACGCAGTATTTT.

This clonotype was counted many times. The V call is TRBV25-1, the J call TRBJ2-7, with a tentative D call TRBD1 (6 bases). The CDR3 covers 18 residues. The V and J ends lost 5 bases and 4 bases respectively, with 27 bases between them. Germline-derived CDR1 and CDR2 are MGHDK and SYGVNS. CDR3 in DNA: TGTGCCAGCAGTTCCCTACTTACAGGGTGTGAGGCCTTTTACGAGCAGTACTTC. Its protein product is CASSSLLTGCEAFYEQYF.